Shown below are 29 T cell receptor beta chains from a single sample sequenced in a study of radiation and T cells in renal cell carcinoma. Repertoires were generated with immunoSEQ multiplex PCR, while TCRdb's copy carries only in-frame clones and drops some. The sample carries about 130,000 clones, roughly 90% recorded once. Time point: baseline pretreatment blood. Treatment here: 15 Gy SBRT to primary tumor, nephrectomy 4 weeks later. The source was blood, collected from a patient whose treatment included radiotherapy and nephrectomy. The receptors shown here come from a woman aged 45-65 years with renal cell carcinoma.

V and J are TRBV2 and TRBJ1-1; 8 bases line up with TRBD1. The CDR3 has 14 residues. Germline V gene data show CDR1 as SNHLY and CDR2 as FYNNEI. V gave up 7 bases and J gave up 5 bases; unmatched junction bases: 9. DNA for the CDR3: TGTGCCAGCACTCCGGACAGGGTGGGTACTGAAGCTTTCTTT. Its protein is CASTPDRVGTEAFF. Filled out from reference TRBV2 and TRBJ1-1, the complete variable domain reads EPEVTQTPSHQVTQMGQEVILRCVPISNHLYFYWYRQILGQKVEFLVSFYNNEISEKSEIFDDQFSVERPDGSNFTLKIRSTKLEDSAMYFCASTPDRVGTEAFFGQGTRLTVV.

The chain is built from TRBV9 and TRBJ2-1; 9 bases fit TRBD1. CDR1 SGDLS and CDR2 YYNGEE come from the germline V gene. The CDR3 totals 16 residues. V was clipped by 0 bases and J by 6 bases; unmatched bases: 7. Written as DNA, the CDR3 is TGTGCCAGCAGCGTAGGTCCCGGACAGGGGATCAATGAGCAGTTCTTC. Translating it yields CASSVGPGQGINEQFF. The full variable domain, its missing parts supplied by reference TRBV9 and TRBJ2-1, is DSGVTQTPKHLITATGQRVTLRCSPRSGDLSVYWYQQSLDQGLQFLIQYYNGEERAKGNILERFSAQQFPDLHSELNLSSLELGDSALYFCASSVGPGQGINEQFFGPGTRLTVL.

The count of this clone is one. CDR3 nucleotide sequence: TGTGCCATCGGACAGGGCTGGGGCTATGGCTACACCTTC. As protein: CAIGQGWGYGYTF. The genes are TRBV28 and TRBJ1-2, with 8 bases matching TRBD1. Germline V gene sequence: CDR1 MDHEN, CDR2 SYDVKM. Trimming took 10 bases from V and 4 from J; bases not matched to a gene: 8. The CDR3 is 13 residues long.

This clone was detected once. The V call is TRBV28, the J call TRBJ1-6, with TRBD1 matching 8 bases. This CDR3 is 17 amino acids long. V lost 4 bases, J lost 7 bases, and 12 bases stayed unmatched. CDR1 is MDHEN, CDR2 SYDVKM, per germline. This chain's CDR3 is CASSSPSGQGKNSPLHF. CDR3 in DNA: TGTGCCAGCAGTTCCCCCTCCGGACAGGGTAAAAATTCACCCCTCCACTTT.

V usage is TRBV18 and J usage is TRBJ2-2; D remains ambiguous. The CDR3 is made up of 17 amino acids. Germline V CDR1 and CDR2: KGHSH, LQKENI. The germline V and J ends were trimmed by 2 bases and 1 base, with 14 bases remaining between them. The CDR3 region is CASSPKVTALNTGELFF. CDR3 nucleotides: TGTGCCAGCTCACCAAAGGTGACCGCGCTGAACACCGGGGAGCTGTTTTTT.

This chain joins TRBV19 and TRBJ2-7; D remains ambiguous. CDR3 length: 14 residues. V was shortened by 5 bases and J by 2 bases, with 13 bases between the two germline ends. Germline CDR1 and CDR2: LNHDA and SQIVND (reference sequence). CDR3 sequence (DNA): TGTGCCAGTAGTCCTTCGGACGGAGCCTACGAGCAGTACTTC. Its protein product is CASSPSDGAYEQYF.

This clone was recorded once. The genes are TRBV7-2 and TRBJ1-6; TRBD1 matches 11 bases. The CDR3 contains 15 residues. Germline CDR1 is SGHTA and CDR2 is FQGNSA. With 5 bases clipped from V and 14 bases from J, the junction kept 11 bases outside the gene matches. The CDR3 sequence: CASSPGGTGGKTLHF. CDR3 coding DNA: TGTGCCAGCAGCCCAGGGGGGACAGGGGGTAAAACCCTCCACTTT. Drawing the rest from reference TRBV7-2 and TRBJ1-6, the complete variable domain is GAGVSQSPSNKVTEKGKDVELRCDPISGHTALYWYRQSLGQGLEFLIYFQGNSAPDKSGLPSDRFSAERTGGSVSTLTIQRTQQEDSAVYLCASSPGGTGGKTLHFGNGTRLTVT.

This clone was detected only a few times. The chain carries TRBV2 and TRBJ2-1; 11 bases fit TRBD2. Germline loops: CDR1 SNHLY, CDR2 FYNNEI. The CDR3 loop spans 16 amino acids. With V trimmed by 2 bases and J by 6 bases, 6 bases remained unmatched. This chain's CDR3 is CASSENLAGGPNEQFF. CDR3 coding DNA: TGTGCCAGCAGTGAAAATCTAGCGGGGGGACCCAATGAGCAGTTCTTC.

The chain carries TRBV9 and TRBJ2-7; 7 nucleotides match TRBD2. The CDR3 totals 13 residues. J gave up 7 bases and V 2 bases, and 6 bases lay outside the gene matches. Germline CDR1 is SGDLS and CDR2 is YYNGEE. This CDR3 reads CASSVGVLAEQYF. The CDR3 nucleotides are TGTGCCAGCAGCGTGGGGGTACTAGCGGAGCAGTACTTC.

This rearrangement joins TRBV30 to TRBJ1-1; D uncertain. V lost 2 bases and J lost 3, with 7 bases in between. Per germline, CDR1 GTSNPN and CDR2 SVGIG (reference sequence). CDR3 size: 12 residues. This chain's CDR3 is CAWSRRDTEAFF. In nucleotides, the CDR3 is TGTGCCTGGAGTAGGAGGGACACTGAAGCTTTCTTT.

The V gene is TRBV2, the J gene TRBJ2-2; D possibly corresponds to TRBD1 (5 bases). V lost 6 bases, J lost 1 base, and 9 bases lay in between. Germline CDR1 is SNHLY and CDR2 is FYNNEI. The CDR3 runs 14 residues. Here the CDR3 DNA reads TGTGCCAGCAGAGCGACAGAGAACACCGGGGAGCTGTTTTTT. It codes for CASRATENTGELFF.

The chain links TRBV5-1 to TRBJ1-3; D possibly corresponds to TRBD1 (6 bases). Trimming shortened V by 4 bases and J by 0 bases, and 14 bases separated the two germline ends. Germline assignment: CDR1 SGHRS and CDR2 YFSETQ. The CDR3 length is 16 residues. The DNA for the CDR3 is TGCGCCAGCAGCCCTTGGCAGGGGAACTCTGGAAACACCATATATTTT. This encodes CASSPWQGNSGNTIYF. Filled out from reference TRBV5-1 and TRBJ1-3, the complete variable domain reads KAGVTQTPRYLIKTRGQQVTLSCSPISGHRSVSWYQQTPGQGLQFLFEYFSETQRNKGNFPGRFSGRQFSNSRSEMNVSTLELGDSALYLCASSPWQGNSGNTIYFGEGSWLTVV.

This clone was seen only once. This chain uses TRBV5-1 with TRBJ2-1; perhaps D is TRBD1 or TRBD2 (5 bases each). The germline gives CDR1 SGHRS, CDR2 YFSETQ. The CDR3 is 16 amino acids. V gave up 2 bases and J gave up 0 bases, with 12 bases separating them. The CDR3 nucleotides read TGCGCCAGCAGCTTATGGGACCGAAGCTCCTACAATGAGCAGTTCTTC. This translates into CASSLWDRSSYNEQFF.

This clone was counted once. The chain couples TRBV5-1 to TRBJ2-1; tentatively, D is TRBD1 (6 bases). There are 15 residues in the CDR3. CDR1 is SGHRS and CDR2 is YFSETQ in the germline V gene. V dropped 7 bases and J dropped 6 bases, with 20 bases sitting between them. Here the CDR3 reads CASRSLGGEGNEQFF. The DNA for the CDR3 is TGCGCCAGCCGGTCTTTAGGGGGTGAGGGCAATGAGCAGTTCTTC.

The rearrangement uses TRBV6-6 and TRBJ1-1; 7 positions agree with TRBD1. The CDR3 extends over 16 amino acids. The germline CDR1 and CDR2 sequences are MNHNY and SVGAGI (reference sequence). Losses at the gene ends were 4 bases for V and 5 bases for J; bases not matched to a gene: 13. CDR3 amino acids: CASSSTDREVGTEAFF. The CDR3 region has the DNA TGTGCCAGCAGTTCGACCGACAGGGAGGTTGGGACTGAAGCTTTCTTT.

With respect to this clone: A much larger clone differs from this one at a single base, so this may be a read error. The chain joins TRBV7-2 to TRBJ1-5; D is uncertain. Germline lookup yields CDR1 SGHTA and CDR2 FQGNSA. This CDR3 comprises 15 residues. Trimming took 1 base from V and 0 from J, leaving 7 bases between them. The CDR3: CASSLVGYSNQPQHF. CDR3 DNA sequence: TGTGCCAGCAGCTTAGTGGGGTATAGCAATCAGCCCCAGCATTTT.

The rearrangement uses TRBV5-1 and TRBJ2-7; tentatively, D is TRBD1 or TRBD2 (6 bases each). CDR1 and CDR2 (germline): SGHRS, YFSETQ. The CDR3 runs to 14 residues. The ends were cut back, 0 bases at V and 5 bases at J, with 12 bases in the middle. For the CDR3, the DNA is TGCGCCAGCAGCTTGGATTGGGGGGCGGACGAGCAGTACTTC. This encodes CASSLDWGADEQYF. The variable domain in full, completed from reference TRBV5-1 and TRBJ2-7, reads KAGVTQTPRYLIKTRGQQVTLSCSPISGHRSVSWYQQTPGQGLQFLFEYFSETQRNKGNFPGRFSGRQFSNSRSEMNVSTLELGDSALYLCASSLDWGADEQYFGPGTRLTVT.

V usage is TRBV11-3 and J usage is TRBJ2-5; 7 nucleotides match TRBD2. This CDR3 is built from 14 residues. J was trimmed by 2 bases and V by 6 bases; bases with no gene match: 6. Germline V gene data show CDR1 as SGHNT and CDR2 as YENEEA. The CDR3 reads CASSLGGIQETQYF. In DNA form, the CDR3 reads TGTGCCAGCAGTCTCGGGGGGATACAAGAGACCCAGTACTTC.

This chain uses TRBV6-6 with TRBJ1-1; no reliable D call. Germline V gene lookup returns CDR1 MNHNY and CDR2 SVGAGI (reference sequence). This CDR3 spans 12 amino acids. V lost 8 bases and J lost 1, with 8 bases in between. CDR3 protein: CASLGRNTEAFF. As DNA, the CDR3 is TGTGCCAGCCTCGGGAGGAACACTGAAGCTTTCTTT.

V and J are TRBV6-5 and TRBJ2-1; 11 bases agree with TRBD1. Germline loops: CDR1 MNHEY, CDR2 SVGAGI. J was trimmed by 6 bases and V by 7 bases; bases with no gene match: 5. CDR3 length equals 14 residues. The CDR3 DNA reads TGTGCCAGCAAAAGGGACAGGGGGGTCAATGAGCAGTTCTTC. This sequence encodes CASKRDRGVNEQFF.

V gene TRBV5-1 combines with J gene TRBJ2-2; the D call may be TRBD1 or TRBD2 (5 bases each). Germline CDR1 is SGHRS and CDR2 is YFSETQ. Trimming took off 4 bases at V and 5 bases at J, with 12 bases between the two ends. CDR3 length equals 14 residues. CDR3 DNA: TGCGCCAGCAGCCGGGACCAAACGACCGGGGAGCTGTTTTTT. Translated, it gives CASSRDQTTGELFF.

V is TRBV6-1 and J is TRBJ1-4; perhaps TRBD1 as D (5 bases). This CDR3 is 14 amino acids long. Germline lookup yields CDR1 MNHNS and CDR2 SASEGT. With 2 bases removed from V and 4 bases from J, the gap between germline ends came to 8 bases. CDR3 bases: TGTGCCAGCAGTGAAAGACAGTTTAATGAAAAACTGTTTTTT. This sequence encodes CASSERQFNEKLFF.

The chain joins TRBV9 to TRBJ2-5; 7 nucleotides agree with TRBD1. J gave up 4 bases and V 0 bases, and 6 bases lay outside the gene matches. CDR1 SGDLS and CDR2 YYNGEE come from the germline V gene. The CDR3 runs 15 residues. CDR3 amino acids: CASSVDTGEGETQYF. CDR3 coding DNA: TGTGCCAGCAGCGTAGATACAGGGGAAGGAGAGACCCAGTACTTC.

The chain joins TRBV2 to TRBJ2-3; 12 bases fit TRBD2. CDR3 size: 16 residues. Germline V gene sequence: CDR1 SNHLY, CDR2 FYNNEI. V shed 6 bases, J shed 6 bases, and the junction held 10 bases outside the gene matches. The CDR3 sequence: CASRSSGGAGLDTQYF. The CDR3 DNA reads as TGTGCCAGCAGGTCTAGCGGGGGGGCAGGTTTGGATACGCAGTATTTT.

This chain links TRBV4-1 with TRBJ1-2; TRBD1 agrees at 7 bases. The CDR3 has 15 amino acids. V was clipped by 0 bases and J by 4 bases; unmatched bases: 5. Germline assignment: CDR1 MGHRA and CDR2 YSYEKL. The CDR3 DNA is TGCGCCAGCAGCCAAGATCCCGGGACAGTCTATGGCTACACCTTC. Residues: CASSQDPGTVYGYTF.

The chain uses TRBV7-2 and TRBJ2-1; maybe TRBD2 (5 bases). Trimming cost V 1 base and J 3 bases, with 10 bases left between them. The CDR3 has 15 residues. Germline V gene data show CDR1 as SGHTA and CDR2 as FQGNSA. In DNA, the CDR3 is TGTGCCAGCAGCTTAGGGGCTAGCATCTACAATGAGCAGTTCTTC. It is translated as CASSLGASIYNEQFF.

The rearrangement uses TRBV28 and TRBJ1-5; 11 bases align to TRBD1. Losses at the gene ends were 7 bases for V and 2 bases for J; bases not matched to a gene: 7. The CDR3 is made up of 16 amino acids. In germline, CDR1 is MDHEN, CDR2 SYDVKM. The CDR3 region has the DNA TGTGCCAGCAAAACCGGGACAGGGGGTGGCAATCAGCCCCAGCATTTT. Translating gives CASKTGTGGGNQPQHF.

This clone has just one count. The chain recombines TRBV9 with TRBJ1-6, with TRBD1 matching over 7 bases. Germline V gene data show CDR1 as SGDLS and CDR2 as YYNGEE. V trimming: 0 bases; J trimming: 9 bases; junction bases outside the gene matches: 3. The CDR3 sequence is 14 residues long. The CDR3 DNA reads as TGTGCCAGCAGCGTAGACAGGGGAGGTTCACCCCTCCACTTT. Residues: CASSVDRGGSPLHF.

The chain uses TRBV2 and TRBJ2-1; 7 bases are a match to TRBD2. Germline CDR1 and CDR2: SNHLY and FYNNEI. With V trimmed by 7 bases and J by 4 bases, 16 bases remained unmatched. The length of the CDR3 is 17 residues. This CDR3 is CASTPNTAGWGYNEQFF. The CDR3 DNA reads TGTGCCAGCACCCCCAATACAGCGGGGTGGGGGTACAATGAGCAGTTCTTC.